This TCR beta chain was retrieved from a study of T cell changes during pregnancy in multiple sclerosis. Here immunoSEQ multiplex PCR was the method, and the copy in TCRdb shows in-frame clones only, minus some. The sample lists about 30,000 clones, 90% to 95% seen once, with 0.43% in the top ten. The V and J ends lost 7 bases and 3 bases respectively, with 12 bases between them. CDR3 length: 13 amino acids. Germline V gives CDR1 LNHDA, CDR2 SQIVND (reference sequence). The sequence came from a female donor with multiple sclerosis, enrolled in a pregnancy study. The specimen comprised CD4+ T cells from peripheral blood mononuclear cells, sampled after pregnancy. V gene TRBV19 combines with J gene TRBJ1-1, with D tentatively TRBD1 (6 bases). DNA of the CDR3: TGTGCCAGTAACAGGGAAAGGTACACTGAAGCTTTCTTT. Amino acid sequence: CASNRERYTEAFF.